Sequencing of this T cell receptor beta chain was carried out in a study of T cells after yellow fever vaccination. Using its own MiXCR run on the 5' RACE reads, TCRdb lists one record per CDR3 protein. The repertoire holds approximately 24,000 distinct CDR3 sequences, with 5.5% as singletons. Ten or more counts support this clonotype. V was shortened by 4 bases and J by 5 bases, with 12 bases between the two germline ends. Germline V CDR1 and CDR2: SGHNT, YYREEE (reference sequence). The CDR3 runs to 13 residues. The V gene is TRBV5-4, the J gene TRBJ1-1, with D tentatively TRBD1 (6 bases). This clonotype was obtained from a young man who received the YFV17D yellow fever vaccine. Sequencing used PBMCs, either bulk or a sorted T-cell subset (CD4+, CD8+, memory, or dextramer-sorted; not recorded which), obtained 15 days after the yellow fever booster vaccination. The chain's CDR3 is CASSRTQGTEAFF. As DNA, the CDR3 is TGTGCCAGCAGCCGAACACAGGGAACTGAAGCTTTCTTT.